These T cell receptor beta chains were read from a single sample in a study of OX40 agonist ivuxolimab in advanced cancers. Repertoires were generated with immunoSEQ multiplex PCR, while TCRdb's copy carries only in-frame clones and drops some. In the table there are about 80,000 clones, roughly 90% of which are singletons. Sample: CD4+ or CD8+ T cells sorted from blood, taken in a trial of the OX40 agonist ivuxolimab. All receptors come from an adult with an advanced solid tumor such as melanoma, head and neck, liver or kidney cancer. Both conserved end residues are part of each CDR3. A D gene is named only where the DNA matches it firmly. Clone size is not always given. Where it is, it says once, few, many or a class for expanded clones.

j_gene,d_gene,abundance,v_gene,CDR3nt,CDR3aa
TRBJ2-6,.,.,TRBV5-6,TGTGCCAGCAGCTGGATTGGCTCTGGGGCCAACGTCCTGACTTTC,CASSWIGSGANVLTF
TRBJ2-1,.,.,TRBV5-6,TGTGCCAGCAGCTTAGGAGGAGACAATGAGCAGTTCTTC,CASSLGGDNEQFF
TRBJ2-5,.,.,TRBV30,TGTGCCTGGACCCCCGGGGCCGGCCAAGAGACCCAGTACTTC,CAWTPGAGQETQYF
TRBJ2-1,.,.,TRBV7-9,TGTGCCAGCAGACAGGGTAGCAATGAGCAGTTCTTC,CASRQGSNEQFF
TRBJ2-3,TRBD1,.,TRBV25-1,TGTGCCAGCAGTGGCCTGGGACAGGGGGCTCTAGATACGCAGTATTTT,CASSGLGQGALDTQYF
TRBJ2-7,.,.,TRBV18,TGTGCCAGCTCACAAGGACCGTCCTACGAGCAGTACTTC,CASSQGPSYEQYF
TRBJ2-7,.,.,TRBV27,TGTGCCAGCAGCCCCTCTTCGGGACCCCGATCCTACGAGCAGTACTTC,CASSPSSGPRSYEQYF
TRBJ2-2,.,.,TRBV19,TGTGCCAGTAGTATGGCAGGGGGGGCCGGGGAGCTGTTTTTT,CASSMAGGAGELFF
TRBJ1-6,.,.,TRBV27,TGTGCCAGCAGTTTACAGACACACTCACCCCTCCACTTT,CASSLQTHSPLHF
TRBJ2-1,TRBD1,.,TRBV7-6,TGTGCCAGCACACCCAGACAGGGGCATAACAATGAGCAGTTCTTC,CASTPRQGHNNEQFF
TRBJ2-2,.,.,TRBV6-5,TGTGCCAGCAGTTACTTTCAGGGATCCGGGGAGCTGTTTTTT,CASSYFQGSGELFF
TRBJ1-3,.,.,TRBV7-6,TGTGCCAGCAGCTTAGCGTTGGGCGGAGGAAACACCATATATTTT,CASSLALGGGNTIYF
TRBJ1-1,.,.,TRBV11-2,TGTGCCAGCAGCTTCCGACAGGACACTGAAGCTTTCTTT,CASSFRQDTEAFF
TRBJ2-7,.,.,TRBV7-9,TGTGCCAGCAGCTTCAACAGGGAAGGACACGAGCAGTACTTC,CASSFNREGHEQYF
TRBJ2-7,.,few,TRBV2,TGTGCCAGCATGAACTACGAGCAGTACTTC,CASMNYEQYF
TRBJ2-4,TRBD1,.,TRBV7-8,TGTGCCAGCAGCTTAGTACGAGGACAGGGAAACATTCAGTACTTC,CASSLVRGQGNIQYF
TRBJ2-7,TRBD2,.,TRBV27,TGTGCCAGCAGTTTATCCGCTAGCGGGGGCCCCCTAGCCTACGAGCAGTACTTC,CASSLSASGGPLAYEQYF
TRBJ2-5,.,.,TRBV29-1,TGCAGCGTTGATCCGTCAGAAAAAGAGACCCAGTACTTC,CSVDPSEKETQYF
TRBJ2-2,.,once,TRBV4-3,TGCGCCAGCAGCCAAGGCCAGTCTGGCACCGGGGAGCTGTTTTTT,CASSQGQSGTGELFF
TRBJ2-3,.,.,TRBV5-1,TGCGCCAGCAAGGCTGGGGTCACAGATACGCAGTATTTT,CASKAGVTDTQYF
TRBJ2-6,.,.,TRBV9,TGTGCCAGCAGCGTAGAGGGACACTTATCTGGGGCCAACGTCCTGACTTTC,CASSVEGHLSGANVLTF
TRBJ1-1,.,.,TRBV6-5,TGTGCCAGCAGTTACGGGAAGGAGGTGACTGAAGCTTTCTTT,CASSYGKEVTEAFF
TRBJ2-5,TRBD1,.,TRBV5-1,TGCGCCAGCAGCTTAGGACAGGGGGAGAAAGAGACCCAGTACTTC,CASSLGQGEKETQYF
TRBJ1-2,.,.,TRBV6-6,TGTGCCAGCAGTTACTCCCTGGGGTATGGCTACACCTTC,CASSYSLGYGYTF
TRBJ2-7,.,.,TRBV5-5,TGTGCCAGCAGACCCGGGACCTCCTACGAGCAGTACTTC,CASRPGTSYEQYF
TRBJ2-7,TRBD2,.,TRBV7-2,TGTGCCAGCAGCTTATTTGGACTAGCGGGCTCCTACGAGCAGTACTTC,CASSLFGLAGSYEQYF
TRBJ2-2,.,.,TRBV13,TGTGCCAGCAGCTTATTCGGCGGGGAATCCACCGGGGAGCTGTTTTTT,CASSLFGGESTGELFF
TRBJ2-5,TRBD2,.,TRBV4-1,TGCGCCAGCAGCCAAGAGCGGGGGGCCATCGAGACCCAGTACTTC,CASSQERGAIETQYF
TRBJ2-1,TRBD2,.,TRBV6-5,TGTGCCAGCAGTGCGACTAGCGGGGGGGCTGGAGAGCAGTTCTTC,CASSATSGGAGEQFF
TRBJ1-3,.,.,TRBV2,TGTGCCAGCAGTGAAGCGTTAGGGACGGATGGAAACACCATATATTTT,CASSEALGTDGNTIYF
TRBJ1-2,.,.,TRBV6-5,TGTGCCAGCAGTTACAGAGAGAACACTAACTATGGCTACACCTTC,CASSYRENTNYGYTF
TRBJ1-1,.,.,TRBV5-8,TGTGCCAGCAGCTTGGAGGTCAGGGAGTGGGCTGAAGCTTTCTTT,CASSLEVREWAEAFF
TRBJ1-3,.,.,TRBV7-6,TGTGCCAGCAGTCATACGATATCCGGGCGGTACGGAAACACCATATATTTT,CASSHTISGRYGNTIYF
TRBJ2-7,.,.,TRBV9,TGTGCCAGCAGCTCAGGAGGGTTGGAGCAGTACTTC,CASSSGGLEQYF
TRBJ2-2,TRBD1,.,TRBV6-5,TGTGCCAGCAGTTACCTGACAGGGGGCGCGGCCGGGGAGCTGTTTTTT,CASSYLTGGAAGELFF
TRBJ2-5,.,.,TRBV7-9,TGTGCCAGCAGCTTAGAGATGTGGCAGAGCCAAGAGACCCAGTACTTC,CASSLEMWQSQETQYF
TRBJ2-1,TRBD2,.,TRBV27,TGTGCCAGCAGTTTATTTGGTCGAGCGGGAACCTACAATGAGCAGTTCTTC,CASSLFGRAGTYNEQFF
TRBJ1-1,TRBD1,.,TRBV10-3,TGTGCCATCAGTACGGGACAGGGGGCAGAATTGCCTGAAGCTTTCTTT,CAISTGQGAELPEAFF
TRBJ2-1,TRBD2,.,TRBV7-8,TGTGCCAGCTCAGTCCCAGCGGGGCGGCTGAATGAGCAGTTCTTC,CASSVPAGRLNEQFF
TRBJ2-5,TRBD2,.,TRBV7-3,TGTGCCAGCAGCTCCGGCGGGGGGGCTTCCGAGACCCAGTACTTC,CASSSGGGASETQYF
TRBJ2-7,TRBD1,.,TRBV10-2,TGCGCCAGCAGTGAGCTGGGACAGGGCTACGAGCAGTACTTC,CASSELGQGYEQYF
TRBJ1-2,.,.,TRBV19,TGTGCCAGTAGTATCGGTAGGCGGGGCTACACCTTC,CASSIGRRGYTF
TRBJ2-2,TRBD1,.,TRBV29-1,TGCAGCGTTGAGCCGGGACAGGGCAACACCGGGGAGCTGTTTTTT,CSVEPGQGNTGELFF
TRBJ2-4,TRBD2,.,TRBV11-2,TGTGCCAGCAGTTTCCACAGGACTAGCGGGGTAGCCAAAAACATTCAGTACTTC,CASSFHRTSGVAKNIQYF
TRBJ1-6,.,.,TRBV19,TGTGCCAGTAGTAATCCCAGGGACTACTCCTATAATTCACCCCTCCACTTT,CASSNPRDYSYNSPLHF
TRBJ2-1,TRBD1,.,TRBV15,TGTGCCACCAGCGCCGGGACAGGGAAGGACAATGAGCAGTTCTTC,CATSAGTGKDNEQFF
TRBJ1-1,.,.,TRBV4-1,TGTGCCAGCAAGAACAGTATGAACACTGAAGCTTTCTTT,CASKNSMNTEAFF
TRBJ2-4,.,.,TRBV2,TGTGCCAGCTATACCTCTGAGGGGTTAGCCAAAAACATTCAGTACTTC,CASYTSEGLAKNIQYF
TRBJ2-7,.,.,TRBV7-8,TGTGCCAGCAGCTCCCTGGTACGGGTTTACGAGCAGTACTTC,CASSSLVRVYEQYF
TRBJ1-5,TRBD1,.,TRBV12-5,TGTGCTAGTGGTTTGGACTTACAGGGGAATCAGCCCCAGCATTTT,CASGLDLQGNQPQHF
TRBJ1-4,.,.,TRBV9,TGTGCCAGCAGCGTAGAAGGGTCGTATGAAAAACTGTTTTTT,CASSVEGSYEKLFF
TRBJ2-2,TRBD2,.,TRBV6-5,TGTGCCAGCAGTTACGCGGTAGCGGGGTCCGGGGAGCTGTTTTTT,CASSYAVAGSGELFF
TRBJ2-3,.,.,TRBV7-6,TGTGCCAGCAGCCCGGGGACTCTGGACCCAGATACGCAGTATTTT,CASSPGTLDPDTQYF
TRBJ2-7,TRBD1,.,TRBV27,TGTGCCAGCAGCCCGGACAGACAGGGACGCTCCTACGAGCAGTACTTC,CASSPDRQGRSYEQYF